This TCR beta chain was captured by sequencing in a study of regulatory T cells in long-lasting Graves disease. The CDR3 loop spans 16 amino acids. The V gene's germline CDR1 is SNHLY and CDR2 FYNNEI. The V segment lost 6 bases and the J segment 5 bases; nucleotides outside the gene matches: 12. This clonotype was recorded at least ten times. Time point indicated: newly diagnosed GD, antithyroid drugs for less than 3 months. RNA extracted from PBMCs served as the sequencing template. To make TCR beta libraries, researchers used iRepertoire HTBI primers and Arm-PCR of CDR3 regions. MiXCR was run by TCRdb on the multiplex PCR reads, yielding one entry per CDR3 protein. The sample holds about 520,000 distinct CDR3 sequences, more than 10% seen once. These data also featured in a second study, about T cells in Graves' hyperthyroidism and ophthalmopathy.

This specimen consisted of peripheral blood mononuclear cells (PBMCs), obtained at new diagnosis, from a patient treated with antithyroid drugs. This clonotype was sampled from a woman in her thirties with Graves disease. V is TRBV2 and J is TRBJ2-7, with 11 bases that match TRBD2. The CDR3 loop reads CASRDHRWTSGHEQYF. DNA for the CDR3: TGTGCCAGCAGGGACCATCGATGGACTAGCGGGCACGAGCAGTACTTC.